This T cell receptor beta chain was recorded in a study of T cell responses to AZD1222 COVID-19 vaccine. On this clone: Its matching antigen is unknown.

Some clones are missing from TCRdb's copy, which holds only in-frame ones; the method was immunoSEQ multiplex PCR. The sample lists 140,000 to 150,000 clones, roughly 84% occurring once. The germline CDR1 and CDR2 sequences are SGHDT and YYEEEE. The CDR3 has 13 amino acids. The V end lost 4 bases, the J end lost 6 bases, and 12 bases lay between the germline ends. Combined were second doses at about 4 or about 12 weeks. Study-wide findings and caveats: With dominance at 160-218 and 743-854, vaccine-associated CD4 TCRs spanned spike. When two AZD1222 doses had been given, Spike-specific TCR breadth and depth rose.

Sample: peripheral blood, taken 28 days after the second AZD1222 dose. This clonotype was obtained from an adult who received the AZD1222 COVID-19 vaccine. The chain combines TRBV5-6 with TRBJ2-3; D perhaps matches TRBD2 (6 bases). CDR3 in amino acids: CASSPGGVDTQYF. The CDR3, as DNA: TGTGCCAGCAGCCCCGGCGGGGTTGATACGCAGTATTTT.